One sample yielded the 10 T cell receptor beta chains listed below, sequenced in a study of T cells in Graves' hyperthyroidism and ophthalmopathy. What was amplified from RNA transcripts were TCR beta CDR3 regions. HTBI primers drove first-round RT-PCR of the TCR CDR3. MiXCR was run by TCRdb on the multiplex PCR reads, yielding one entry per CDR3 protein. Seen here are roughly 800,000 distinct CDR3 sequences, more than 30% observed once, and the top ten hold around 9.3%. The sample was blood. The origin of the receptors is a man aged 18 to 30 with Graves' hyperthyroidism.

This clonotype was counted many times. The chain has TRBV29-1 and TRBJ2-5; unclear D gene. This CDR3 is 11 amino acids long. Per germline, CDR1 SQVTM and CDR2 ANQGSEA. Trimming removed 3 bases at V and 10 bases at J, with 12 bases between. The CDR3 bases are TGCAGCGTTGATGGGCGTCTGGGCCAGTACTTC. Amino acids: CSVDGRLGQYF.

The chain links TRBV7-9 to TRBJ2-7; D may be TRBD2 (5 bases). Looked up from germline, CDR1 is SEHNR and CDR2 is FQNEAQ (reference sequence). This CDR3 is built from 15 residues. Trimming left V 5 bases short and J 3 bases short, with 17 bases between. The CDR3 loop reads CASSQDGRGFYEQYF. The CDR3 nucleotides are TGTGCCAGCAGCCAAGATGGGAGAGGGTTCTACGAGCAGTACTTC.

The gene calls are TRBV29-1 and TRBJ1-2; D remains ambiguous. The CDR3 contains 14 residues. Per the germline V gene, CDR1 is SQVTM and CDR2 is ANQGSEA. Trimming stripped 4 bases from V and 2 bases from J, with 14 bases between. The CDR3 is CSVGPLGINYGYTF. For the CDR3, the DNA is TGCAGCGTTGGACCCTTGGGGATAAACTATGGCTACACCTTC.

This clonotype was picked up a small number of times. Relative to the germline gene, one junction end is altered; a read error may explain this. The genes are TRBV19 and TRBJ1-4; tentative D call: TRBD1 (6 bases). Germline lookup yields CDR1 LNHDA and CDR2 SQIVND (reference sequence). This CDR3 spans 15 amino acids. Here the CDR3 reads CASSMLGTTNEKLFF. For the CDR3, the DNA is TGTGCCAGTAGTATGCTGGGGACAACGAATGAAAAACTGTTTTTT.

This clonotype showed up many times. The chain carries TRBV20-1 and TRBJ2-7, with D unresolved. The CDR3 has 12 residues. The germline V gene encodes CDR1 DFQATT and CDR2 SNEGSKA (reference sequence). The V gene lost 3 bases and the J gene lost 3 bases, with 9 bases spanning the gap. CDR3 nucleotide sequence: TGCAGTGCTAGTGGTGCAAGCTACGAGCAGTACTTC. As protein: CSASGASYEQYF.

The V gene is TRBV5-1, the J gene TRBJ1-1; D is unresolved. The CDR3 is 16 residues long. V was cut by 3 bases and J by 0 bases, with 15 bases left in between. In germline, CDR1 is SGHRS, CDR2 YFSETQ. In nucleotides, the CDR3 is TGCGCCAGCAGCTACAGCCAAATGACGGTGAACACTGAAGCTTTCTTT. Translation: CASSYSQMTVNTEAFF.

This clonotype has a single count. CDR3 region: CASMGQGEREQYF. CDR3 DNA sequence: TGTGCCAGCATGGGACAGGGGGAGCGGGAGCAGTACTTC. The genes are TRBV2 and TRBJ2-7; 11 bases fit TRBD1. This CDR3 has 13 amino acids. After removal of 7 bases from V and 7 bases from J, the junction contained 6 bases not matched to a gene. Germline CDR1 SNHLY, CDR2 FYNNEI.

As DNA, the CDR3 is TGTGCCAGCAGTGCTGGCCCAGGGCTCGGTTCACCCCTCCACTTT. Its translation is CASSAGPGLGSPLHF. V is TRBV11-2 and J is TRBJ1-6; perhaps TRBD1 as D (5 bases). V was cut by 6 bases and J by 9 bases, with 18 bases left in between. The CDR3 has 15 amino acids. Germline values: CDR1 SGHAT, CDR2 FQNNGV.

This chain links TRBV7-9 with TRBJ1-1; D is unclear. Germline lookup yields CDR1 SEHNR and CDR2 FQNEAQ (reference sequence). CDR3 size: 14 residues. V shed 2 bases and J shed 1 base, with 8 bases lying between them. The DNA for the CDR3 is TGTGCCAGCAGCTTATTACAAACGAACACTGAAGCTTTCTTT. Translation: CASSLLQTNTEAFF.

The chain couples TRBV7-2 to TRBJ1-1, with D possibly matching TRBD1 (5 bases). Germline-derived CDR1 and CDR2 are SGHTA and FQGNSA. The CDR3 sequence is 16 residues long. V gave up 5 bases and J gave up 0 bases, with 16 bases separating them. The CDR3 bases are TGTGCCAGCAGCCGAAGTATGGGGACGGTGAACACTGAAGCTTTCTTT. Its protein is CASSRSMGTVNTEAFF.